A single TCR beta chain is shown here with its context. The antigen remains undetermined. This sample stems from a study of T cells in localized non-small cell lung cancer. Findings and limits, study-wide: The appearance of a median around 57 of the top 100 tumor clones was seen in adjacent lung. Highest T cell clonality was seen in uninvolved adjacent lung, surpassing that measured in tumor.

The repertoire was sequenced with immunoSEQ multiplex PCR; TCRdb's copy has only in-frame clones and lacks some. The sample has 75,000 to 80,000 clones; around 82% are singletons. CDR3 length: 14 residues. The ends were cut back, 6 bases at V and 6 bases at J, with 17 bases in the middle. Germline CDR1 LNHDA, CDR2 SQIVND (reference sequence). Sequenced material: peripheral blood, taken before any cancer treatment. This sequence originates from a female donor aged 60 or older with stage I lung adenocarcinoma. The chain is built from TRBV19 and TRBJ1-2; TRBD1 might be the D (6 bases). CDR3 coding DNA: TGTGCCAGTAGAATAACAGGGAAGATGGATGGCTACACCTTC. The encoded protein is CASRITGKMDGYTF.